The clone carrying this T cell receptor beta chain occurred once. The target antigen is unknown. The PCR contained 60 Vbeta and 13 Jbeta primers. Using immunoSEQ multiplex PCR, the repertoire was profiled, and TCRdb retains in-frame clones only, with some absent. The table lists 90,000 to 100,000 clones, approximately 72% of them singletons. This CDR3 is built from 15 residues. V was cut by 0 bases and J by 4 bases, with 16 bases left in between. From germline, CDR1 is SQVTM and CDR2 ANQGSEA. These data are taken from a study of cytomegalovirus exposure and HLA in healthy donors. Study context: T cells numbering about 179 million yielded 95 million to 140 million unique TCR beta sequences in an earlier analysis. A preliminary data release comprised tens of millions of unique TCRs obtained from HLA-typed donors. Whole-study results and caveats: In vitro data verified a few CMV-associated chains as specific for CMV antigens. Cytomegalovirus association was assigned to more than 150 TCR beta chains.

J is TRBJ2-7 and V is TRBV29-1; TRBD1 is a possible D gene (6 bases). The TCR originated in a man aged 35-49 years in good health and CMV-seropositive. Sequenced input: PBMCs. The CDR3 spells CSVEESGRGAYEQYF. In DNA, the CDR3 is TGCAGCGTTGAAGAGTCTGGCAGGGGTGCGTACGAGCAGTACTTC.